The 14 T cell receptor beta chains given below trace back to one sample, sequenced in a study of human thymus T cells. Resections from corrective heart surgery provided thymus tissue. Libraries were prepared by immunoSEQ multiplex PCR; TCRdb keeps only in-frame clonotypes and omits some of them. The sample has about 130,000 clones, more than 90% seen once. Input material: thymus tissue. Receptors originate from a boy in the first two years of life with a congenital heart defect but otherwise immunologically healthy.

V gene TRBV20-1 combines with J gene TRBJ2-3, with TRBD1 as a possible D gene (5 bases). Per the germline V gene, CDR1 is DFQATT and CDR2 is SNEGSKA (reference sequence). There are 10 residues in the CDR3. V lost 5 bases and J 8 bases, leaving 8 bases between the germline ends. The CDR3 nucleotides are TGCAGTGCTGAAGGGGCTACGCAGTATTTT. Protein: CSAEGATQYF.

V is TRBV6-5 and J is TRBJ2-7, with a weak D call TRBD1 (5 bases). The V end lost 5 bases, the J end lost 3 bases, and 14 bases lay between the germline ends. Germline-derived CDR1 and CDR2 are MNHEY and SVGAGI. The CDR3 has 14 residues. The CDR3: CASSVFGHSYEQYF. CDR3 in DNA: TGTGCCAGCAGTGTCTTTGGACATAGCTACGAGCAGTACTTC.

The V and J genes are TRBV7-9 and TRBJ2-5, with 9 nucleotides matching TRBD2. Germline CDR1 SEHNR, CDR2 FQNEAQ (reference sequence). The CDR3 is 16 amino acids. J was trimmed by 1 base and V by 5 bases; bases with no gene match: 8. CDR3 nucleotide sequence: TGTGCCAGCAGCCTCCTAGCGGGGCTGCTCCAAGAGACCCAGTACTTC. Protein sequence: CASSLLAGLLQETQYF. The entire variable domain, with the rest obtained from reference TRBV7-9 and TRBJ2-5, is as follows: DTGVSQNPRHKITKRGQNVTFRCDPISEHNRLYWYRQTLGQGPEFLTYFQNEAQLEKSRLLSDRFSAERPKGSFSTLEIQRTEQGDSAMYLCASSLLAGLLQETQYFGPGTRLLVL.

V is TRBV5-1 and J is TRBJ2-7; possible D gene TRBD1, 6 bases. Germline CDR1 reads SGHRS; CDR2 reads YFSETQ. V lost 4 bases to trimming and J lost 6 bases, with 26 bases between them. This CDR3 has 17 residues. CDR3 nucleotides: TGCGCCAGCAGCCTCAGGGCGAATGGACAGCATTTTGGCGAGCAGTACTTC. It is translated as CASSLRANGQHFGEQYF. The full variable domain, rest sourced from reference TRBV5-1 and TRBJ2-7, is KAGVTQTPRYLIKTRGQQVTLSCSPISGHRSVSWYQQTPGQGLQFLFEYFSETQRNKGNFPGRFSGRQFSNSRSEMNVSTLELGDSALYLCASSLRANGQHFGEQYFGPGTRLTVT.

The chain has TRBV11-2 and TRBJ1-1, with D uncertain. This CDR3 comprises 12 residues. CDR1 is SGHAT, CDR2 FQNNGV, per germline. Trimming pared 2 bases from V and 0 bases from J, leaving 1 base between. This chain's CDR3 is CASSLLNTEAFF. The CDR3 DNA reads TGTGCCAGCAGCTTACTGAACACTGAAGCTTTCTTT.

This sequence joins TRBV11-3 and TRBJ2-3, with 7 bases that match TRBD1. The V gene's germline CDR1 is SGHNT and CDR2 YENEEA. V gave up 5 bases and J gave up 0 bases; unmatched junction bases: 14. This CDR3 spans 18 amino acids. CDR3 sequence: CASSLRQGPTSSTDTQYF. The DNA of the CDR3 is TGTGCCAGCAGCCTCCGACAGGGCCCAACCTCTAGCACAGATACGCAGTATTTT.

This chain connects TRBV4-1 to TRBJ2-3; 9 bases are shared with TRBD2. V lost 3 bases and J lost 3; bases outside the gene matches: 7. The V gene's germline CDR1 is MGHRA and CDR2 YSYEKL. This CDR3 is built from 16 residues. The CDR3 is CASSQPGSGGTDTQYF. Here the CDR3 DNA reads TGCGCCAGCAGCCAGCCCGGTAGCGGGGGTACAGATACGCAGTATTTT.

V gene TRBV6-5 combines with J gene TRBJ2-2, with D perhaps TRBD2 (5 bases). From germline, CDR1 is MNHEY and CDR2 SVGAGI. CDR3 length equals 15 residues. Trimming took 1 base from V and 1 from J, leaving 7 bases between them. CDR3 region: CASSYLGENTGELFF. The CDR3, as DNA: TGTGCCAGCAGTTACTTGGGAGAGAACACCGGGGAGCTGTTTTTT.

The chain couples TRBV11-3 to TRBJ2-7; 12 bases fit TRBD2. The germline CDR1 and CDR2 sequences are SGHNT and YENEEA. The CDR3 runs 17 residues. V was pared by 3 bases and J by 4 bases, with 10 bases of the junction left unmatched. CDR3 nucleotide sequence: TGTGCCAGCAGCTTCAGAGCCGGGACTAGCGGGTCGTACGAGCAGTACTTC. Translation gives CASSFRAGTSGSYEQYF.

The chain links TRBV5-6 to TRBJ1-2; D remains unclear. This CDR3 comprises 14 residues. V dropped 2 bases and J dropped 7 bases, with 15 bases sitting between them. CDR1 and CDR2 from the germline V gene are SGHDT and YYEEEE. The DNA of the CDR3 is TGTGCCAGCAGCTTAGGTCACTACGAAGCTGGCTACACCTTC. Its protein product is CASSLGHYEAGYTF.

V and J are TRBV5-1 and TRBJ2-5, with 11 bases identical to TRBD1. Trimming at V came to 4 bases and at J to 3 bases, leaving 5 bases not matched to a gene. CDR3 size: 15 residues. Looked up from germline, CDR1 is SGHRS and CDR2 is YFSETQ. The CDR3 bases are TGCGCCAGCAGCCCGTGGGACAGGGGGAAAGAGACCCAGTACTTC. It translates to CASSPWDRGKETQYF.

This clone was counted between two and nine times. The rearrangement links TRBV7-9 to TRBJ1-1, with 10 bases matching TRBD1. This CDR3 spans 17 amino acids. Germline loops: CDR1 SEHNR, CDR2 FQNEAQ (reference sequence). Germline trimming cut 5 bases from V and 0 bases from J; bases unmatched to any gene: 9. CDR3 sequence (DNA): TGTGCCAGCAGCGACCGGACAGGGGGAACCCTGAACACTGAAGCTTTCTTT. It yields the protein CASSDRTGGTLNTEAFF.

The V and J genes are TRBV28 and TRBJ2-7; 8 bases match TRBD1. Germline V lookup: CDR1 MDHEN, CDR2 SYDVKM. The CDR3 runs 16 residues. With 0 bases clipped from V and 1 base from J, the junction kept 5 bases outside the gene matches. The CDR3 region is CASSLWGDRGSYEQYF. CDR3 DNA: TGTGCCAGCAGTTTATGGGGCGACAGGGGATCCTACGAGCAGTACTTC.

The V gene is TRBV6-1, the J gene TRBJ1-1; D is unclear. Germline CDR1 reads MNHNS; CDR2 reads SASEGT. V was cut by 8 bases and J by 0 bases, with 7 bases left in between. The CDR3 sequence is 12 residues long. The CDR3 here is CASGRVNTEAFF. The CDR3 nucleotides read TGTGCCAGCGGGAGGGTGAACACTGAAGCTTTCTTT.